This note documents a single T cell receptor beta chain sequence. This entry belongs to a study of blood T cell repertoires in COVID-19. Study at large: Samples representing acute and convalescent COVID-19 were sourced from the United States, Italy and Spain. PBMCs, B-cell-depleted T cells, or T cells were the source of the cDNA or gDNA that made up the material.

Trimming cost V 4 bases and J 1 base; bases outside gene matches: 3. The length of the CDR3 is 15 residues. The germline V gene has CDR1 SGHDN and CDR2 FVKESK. Only in-frame clones appear in the TCRdb table, and some are missing; sequencing was by immunoSEQ multiplex PCR. The sample yields 430,000 or so clones, roughly 88% seen once. This rearrangement joins TRBV14 to TRBJ2-1; 8 bases agree with TRBD2. The source material was PBMCs or T cells enriched from blood (not recorded which). The clonotype comes from a woman between 18 and 29 years old who had been exposed to COVID-19. CDR3 bases: TGTGCCAGCAGCCGAGGACTAGCTTCCTACAATGAGCAGTTCTTC. This sequence encodes CASSRGLASYNEQFF.